Presented here are 7 T cell receptor beta chains from one specimen sequenced in a study of cytomegalovirus exposure and HLA in healthy donors (dated by TCRdb to the late 2010s). Library preparation used the immunoSEQ multiplex PCR assay. In TCRdb, the immuneACCESS table is reduced to in-frame sequences with V and J assigned. These tables do not hold every clone; where another copy was compared, an unresolved V gene accounts for under half, and the others remain unexplained. A total of 250,000 or so clones appear in this sample, roughly 90% of them only once. Of the sample, more than 10% is held by the ten largest clones. Material for sequencing was PBMCs. These receptor sequences come from a man younger than 35 in good health and CMV-seropositive.

The genes are TRBV28 and TRBJ1-5; 10 bases line up with TRBD1. J lost 9 bases, V lost 3 bases, and 11 bases had no gene match. The germline CDR1 and CDR2 sequences are MDHEN and SYDVKM. CDR3 length equals 16 residues. This chain's CDR3 is CASSLGGTGVSRPQHF. DNA of the CDR3: TGTGCCAGCAGTTTGGGAGGGACAGGGGTTTCTCGGCCCCAGCATTTT.

The table lists this clone with a count of one. The rearrangement uses TRBV18 and TRBJ1-5; weak D call: TRBD1 (6 bases). CDR1 is KGHSH, CDR2 LQKENI, per germline. This CDR3 is built from 14 residues. Trimming stripped 4 bases from V and 3 bases from J, with 10 bases between. The CDR3 coding sequence is TGTGCCAGCTCACGCCAGGGGAACAATCAGCCCCAGCATTTT. It yields the protein CASSRQGNNQPQHF. Using reference TRBV18 and TRBJ1-5 for the parts outside the CDR3, the full variable domain is NAGVMQNPRHLVRRRGQEARLRCSPMKGHSHVYWYRQLPEEGLKFMVYLQKENIIDESGMPKERFSAEFPKEGPSILRIQQVVRGDSAAYFCASSRQGNNQPQHFGDGTRLSIL.

The rearrangement joins TRBV6-5 to TRBJ2-1; D not certain. V lost 2 bases and J 6 bases, leaving 5 bases between the germline ends. In germline, CDR1 is MNHEY, CDR2 SVGAGI. CDR3 size: 12 residues. Here the CDR3 reads CASSYPPNEQFF. CDR3 nucleotide sequence: TGTGCCAGCAGTTACCCGCCCAATGAGCAGTTCTTC.

The chain has TRBV4-3 and TRBJ2-2; 9 positions agree with TRBD2. Germline CDR1 LGHNA, CDR2 YSLEER. V shed 6 bases, J shed 0 bases, and the junction held 8 bases outside the gene matches. The CDR3 is 17 residues long. The CDR3 nucleotides are TGCGCCAGCAGTCTAGGGGCTAGCGGGGCGAACACCGGGGAGCTGTTTTTT. This sequence encodes CASSLGASGANTGELFF.

The rearrangement joins TRBV7-6 to TRBJ1-2, with no clear D. Germline V gives CDR1 SGHVS, CDR2 FNYEAQ. This CDR3 contains 16 residues. Trimming took 5 bases from V and 5 from J, leaving 21 bases between them. Here the CDR3 DNA reads TGTGCCAGCAGCGCCTTTACGGCTCCTAACGATTATGGCTACACCTTC. Translation gives CASSAFTAPNDYGYTF.

The rearrangement uses TRBV6-4 and TRBJ2-7; no definite D call. The CDR3 totals 11 residues. V was cut by 7 bases and J by 6 bases, with 10 bases left in between. Germline V gives CDR1 MRHNA, CDR2 SNTAGT. The CDR3 DNA is TGTGCCAGCACCCAAGGAGTCGAGCAGTACTTC. It yields the protein CASTQGVEQYF.

The chain combines TRBV30 with TRBJ2-3; 14 nucleotides align to TRBD2. The CDR3 consists of 14 residues. The V segment lost 2 bases and the J segment 9 bases; nucleotides outside the gene matches: 4. Looked up from germline, CDR1 is GTSNPN and CDR2 is SVGIG (reference sequence). CDR3 residues: CAWSLGLAGETQYF. CDR3 bases: TGTGCCTGGAGTTTGGGACTAGCGGGAGAGACGCAGTATTTT.